The 14 T cell receptor beta chains below all came from one sample that was sequenced in a study of identical twins. TCRdb reanalysed the 5' RACE reads using MiXCR and keeps one entry per CDR3 protein. Here the sample spans 650,000 to 750,000 distinct CDR3 sequences, 21% being singletons. These records were also assigned to another study, of T cells expressing NK-cell markers.

Sequencing input: PBMCs. The receptors derive from a woman between 18 and 29 years old in good health.

The sample holds one count of this clonotype. The CDR3 DNA sequence: TGTGCCAGCAATAGGGGGTTCAGCTCCTACAATGAGCAGTTCTTC. Protein sequence: CASNRGFSSYNEQFF. The chain recombines TRBV6-1 with TRBJ2-1, with D possibly TRBD1 on 6 matching bases. V lost 7 bases to trimming and J lost 0 bases, with 13 bases between them. There are 15 residues in the CDR3. From germline, CDR1 is MNHNS and CDR2 SASEGT.

This sequence joins TRBV30 and TRBJ1-6; TRBD1 agrees at 9 bases. This CDR3 is 14 amino acids long. Unmatched junction bases numbered 5, after V lost 5 bases and J lost 6 bases. Germline assignment: CDR1 GTSNPN and CDR2 SVGIG (reference sequence). CDR3 region: CAWSPGQGNSPLHF. CDR3 nucleotides: TGTGCCTGGTCGCCGGGACAGGGTAATTCACCCCTCCACTTT.

The rearrangement links TRBV7-8 to TRBJ2-7; 7 bases map to TRBD2. Germline lookup yields CDR1 SGHVS and CDR2 FQNEAQ. V lost 5 bases to trimming and J lost 4 bases; unmatched junction nucleotides: 11. The CDR3 spans 15 residues. The CDR3 region is CASSVRTSPPYEQYF. DNA of the CDR3: TGTGCCAGCAGCGTACGGACTAGTCCCCCTTACGAGCAGTACTTC.

In its sample, this clonotype was seen many times. V usage is TRBV5-1 and J usage is TRBJ2-2; D not resolved. The V gene lost 6 bases and the J gene lost 6 bases, with 9 bases spanning the gap. The V gene's germline CDR1 is SGHRS and CDR2 YFSETQ. The CDR3 has 12 amino acids. The CDR3 sequence is CASTTAAGELFF. The CDR3 coding sequence is TGCGCCAGCACCACGGCCGCCGGGGAGCTGTTTTTT.

The rearrangement joins TRBV7-2 to TRBJ2-6; D tentatively fits TRBD1 or TRBD2 (5 bases each). V lost 4 bases, J lost 4 bases, and 14 bases lay in between. CDR3 length: 16 residues. Per the germline V gene, CDR1 is SGHTA and CDR2 is FQGNSA. The CDR3 nucleotides are TGTGCCAGCAGCTATCTACTAGGGGCCGGGGCCAACGTCCTGACTTTC. It is translated as CASSYLLGAGANVLTF.

This clonotype has at least ten counts. This rearrangement joins TRBV10-2 to TRBJ2-3; D might be TRBD2 (5 bases). The CDR3 runs to 15 residues. Per the germline V gene, CDR1 is WSHSY and CDR2 is SAAADI. The V gene lost 7 bases and the J gene lost 2 bases, with 16 bases spanning the gap. The CDR3 reads CASNNREGDTDTQYF. The CDR3, as DNA: TGCGCCAGCAACAACAGAGAGGGAGACACAGATACGCAGTATTTT.

The chain employs TRBV29-1 and TRBJ2-7; D is possibly TRBD2 (5 bases). The length of the CDR3 is 11 residues. Trimming pared 7 bases from V and 3 bases from J, leaving 10 bases between. Germline V gene sequence: CDR1 SQVTM, CDR2 ANQGSEA. The CDR3 reads CSAHRGYEQYF. DNA of the CDR3: TGCAGCGCCCATCGGGGCTACGAGCAGTACTTC.

The rearrangement joins TRBV20-1 to TRBJ1-1; perhaps TRBD1 as D (6 bases). Germline V gene sequence: CDR1 DFQATT, CDR2 SNEGSKA (reference sequence). V lost 4 bases and J 8 bases, leaving 11 bases between the germline ends. The CDR3 loop spans 11 amino acids. The CDR3 loop reads CSATKGGEAFF. In nucleotides, the CDR3 is TGCAGTGCTACGAAGGGGGGGGAAGCTTTCTTT.

The chain combines TRBV2 with TRBJ2-5; the D gene could be TRBD1 or TRBD2 (5 bases each). V lost 3 bases, J lost 2 bases, and 13 bases lay in between. The CDR3 covers 15 residues. Per the germline V gene, CDR1 is SNHLY and CDR2 is FYNNEI. For the CDR3, the DNA is TGTGCCAGCAGTGAGGGGGAACACCAACAAGAGACCCAGTACTTC. It codes for CASSEGEHQQETQYF. The entire variable domain, with the rest obtained from reference TRBV2 and TRBJ2-5, is as follows: EPEVTQTPSHQVTQMGQEVILRCVPISNHLYFYWYRQILGQKVEFLVSFYNNEISEKSEIFDDQFSVERPDGSNFTLKIRSTKLEDSAMYFCASSEGEHQQETQYFGPGTRLLVL.

The genes are TRBV5-1 and TRBJ2-7; D perhaps matches TRBD1 (5 bases). CDR1 is SGHRS and CDR2 is YFSETQ in the germline V gene. This CDR3 spans 13 amino acids. V gave up 4 bases and J gave up 3 bases, with 11 bases separating them. The CDR3, as DNA: TGCGCCAGCAGCGGGGCGTCATACTACGAGCAGTACTTC. As protein: CASSGASYYEQYF.

DNA of the CDR3: TGTGCCACCGGGAGGAATTTGCAGAAGGATACGCAGTATTTT. Its translation: CATGRNLQKDTQYF. V is TRBV6-2 or TRBV6-3 and J is TRBJ2-3, with 7 bases lining up with TRBD2. Germline lookup yields CDR1 MNHEY and CDR2 SVGEGT. Trimming cost V 10 bases and J 6 bases; bases outside gene matches: 13. The CDR3 length is 14 residues.

This clonotype was recorded a few times. The V gene is TRBV12-3 or TRBV12-4, the J gene TRBJ2-7; D is unclear. Trimming took 2 bases from V and 3 from J, leaving 8 bases between them. The CDR3 sequence is 13 residues long. This CDR3 is CASSLTTSYEQYF. DNA for the CDR3: TGTGCCAGCAGTTTAACTACCAGCTACGAGCAGTACTTC.

For this clonotype: The junction departs from the called germline gene at one end, perhaps through a read error. V usage is TRBV7-7 and J usage is TRBJ2-5; no firm D call. In germline, CDR1 is SSHAT, CDR2 FNYEAQ (reference sequence). CDR3 length equals 13 residues. CDR3 region: CASSPMYQETQYF. In nucleotides, the CDR3 is TGTGCTAGCAGCCCCATGTACCAAGAGACCCAGTACTTC.

The chain recombines TRBV7-9 with TRBJ1-1; D is unclear. The CDR3 runs to 13 residues. The germline gives CDR1 SEHNR, CDR2 FQNEAQ (reference sequence). V lost 4 bases and J 2 bases, leaving 8 bases between the germline ends. CDR3 sequence: CASSWVDNTEAFF. The CDR3 DNA follows: TGTGCCAGCAGCTGGGTGGACAACACTGAAGCTTTCTTT.